One sample yielded the 20 T cell receptor beta chains listed below, sequenced in a study of T-cell reconstitution after alpha-beta-depleted transplantation in children. Preparation of the TCRbeta library used unique molecular identifiers. One entry per CDR3 protein results from TCRdb running MiXCR on the PCR reads. The sample lists 85,000 to 120,000 distinct CDR3 sequences; about 6% were seen once. The specimen comprised PBMCs, mostly from graft donor cells, sampled 60 days after TCRalphabeta/CD19-depleted stem cell transplant. The receptor set was obtained from a female patient aged 2-9 years who had a stem cell transplant for Fanconi anemia, so the T cells may come from the graft donor.

This clonotype was detected many times. This chain joins TRBV7-2 and TRBJ2-1; D perhaps matches TRBD2 (6 bases). The CDR3 extends over 14 amino acids. Looked up from germline, CDR1 is SGHTA and CDR2 is FQGNSA. V shed 1 base and J shed 7 bases, with 11 bases lying between them. The CDR3 is CASSLVGGRNEQFF. CDR3 sequence (DNA): TGTGCCAGCAGCTTAGTCGGGGGTAGGAATGAGCAGTTCTTC.

A few counts support this clonotype. This chain uses TRBV7-3 with TRBJ2-1, with no clear D. Germline V gene data show CDR1 as SGHTA and CDR2 as FQGTGA. The CDR3 has 13 amino acids. With 2 bases removed from V and 5 bases from J, the gap between germline ends came to 7 bases. The CDR3 DNA follows: TGTGCCAGCAGCTTATCGAGGAACAATGAGCAGTTCTTC. As protein: CASSLSRNNEQFF. Full variable domain (outside the CDR3, taken from reference TRBV7-3 and TRBJ2-1): GAGVSQTPSNKVTEKGKYVELRCDPISGHTALYWYRQSLGQGPEFLIYFQGTGAADDSGLPNDRFFAVRPEGSVSTLKIQRTERGDSAVYLCASSLSRNNEQFFGPGTRLTVL.

Many counts were recorded for this clonotype. The gene calls are TRBV5-1 and TRBJ2-2, with D unresolved. With 1 base removed from V and 2 bases from J, the gap between germline ends came to 3 bases. The germline V gene encodes CDR1 SGHRS and CDR2 YFSETQ. The CDR3 loop spans 13 amino acids. The CDR3 reads CASSLTNTGELFF. The CDR3 DNA reads as TGCGCCAGCAGCTTGACAAACACCGGGGAGCTGTTTTTT.

This chain connects TRBV3-1 to TRBJ1-5, with a tentative D call TRBD1 (5 bases). The germline gives CDR1 LGHDT, CDR2 YNNKEL (reference sequence). The germline V and J ends were trimmed by 0 bases and 9 bases, with 9 bases remaining between them. The CDR3 covers 13 residues. As DNA, the CDR3 is TGTGCCAGCAGCCAAGAATGGGACCGGCCCCAGCATTTT. Its translation: CASSQEWDRPQHF.

Many counts were recorded for this clonotype. V and J are TRBV20-1 and TRBJ2-7; TRBD1 agrees at 10 bases. The CDR3 loop spans 15 amino acids. From germline, CDR1 is DFQATT and CDR2 SNEGSKA (reference sequence). Unmatched junction bases numbered 10, after V lost 4 bases and J lost 4 bases. The CDR3 is CSAILPGQGRYEQYF. The CDR3 bases are TGCAGTGCTATCCTCCCGGGACAGGGGCGGTACGAGCAGTACTTC.

This clonotype was found many times. This rearrangement joins TRBV7-2 to TRBJ2-4; D might be TRBD2 (5 bases). This CDR3 has 17 amino acids. Germline values: CDR1 SGHTA, CDR2 FQGNSA. V was shortened by 1 base and J by 1 base, with 14 bases between the two germline ends. The CDR3 protein is CASSLVAGNRAKNIQYF. CDR3 coding DNA: TGTGCCAGCAGCTTAGTGGCCGGGAATAGGGCCAAAAACATTCAGTACTTC.

This clonotype was detected many times. The chain uses TRBV30 and TRBJ2-5; the D gene is possibly TRBD2 (6 bases). The germline V and J ends were trimmed by 2 bases and 3 bases, with 10 bases remaining between them. The CDR3 loop spans 13 amino acids. CDR1 is GTSNPN and CDR2 is SVGIG in the germline V gene (reference sequence). The CDR3 region is CAWSQGLEETQYF. The CDR3 DNA follows: TGTGCCTGGAGTCAGGGACTTGAAGAGACCCAGTACTTC.

The genes are TRBV4-2 and TRBJ2-3, with D unresolved. The germline CDR1 and CDR2 sequences are LGHNA and YNFKEQ. The CDR3 is 14 amino acids. Trimming removed 4 bases from V and 7 bases from J, with 15 bases in between. CDR3 coding DNA: TGTGCCAGCAGCCCCGGGCCTCCCGGCTATACGCAGTATTTT. This encodes CASSPGPPGYTQYF.

This clonotype came up many times. The CDR3 coding sequence is TGTGCCACCAGTGAGTCAGGGGTTTTGGGCTACAATGAGCAGTTCTTC. It codes for CATSESGVLGYNEQFF. V is TRBV24-1 and J is TRBJ2-1; the D gene is possibly TRBD1 (6 bases). This CDR3 is built from 16 residues. Germline assignment: CDR1 KGHDR and CDR2 SFDVKD. The V end lost 4 bases, the J end lost 3 bases, and 15 bases lay between the germline ends.

The genes are TRBV27 and TRBJ1-1, with D hard to call. CDR1 is MNHEY and CDR2 is SMNVEV in the germline V gene (reference sequence). V was pared by 3 bases and J by 8 bases, with 22 bases between. CDR3 size: 16 residues. CDR3 sequence (DNA): TGTGCCAGCAGTTTCGGAATTTACCGGGGAGCTCAAGAAGCTTTCTTT. Translating it yields CASSFGIYRGAQEAFF.

This clonotype has just a few counts. V and J are TRBV18 and TRBJ1-1; possible D gene TRBD1, 6 bases. V was shortened by 2 bases and J by 1 base, with 8 bases between the two germline ends. Germline V gene lookup returns CDR1 KGHSH and CDR2 LQKENI. The CDR3 length is 14 residues. The CDR3 region is CASSPGGGNTEAFF. CDR3 DNA: TGTGCCAGCTCACCAGGAGGGGGGAACACTGAAGCTTTCTTT. Looking up the rest from reference TRBV18 and TRBJ1-1 gives the full variable domain: NAGVMQNPRHLVRRRGQEARLRCSPMKGHSHVYWYRQLPEEGLKFMVYLQKENIIDESGMPKERFSAEFPKEGPSILRIQQVVRGDSAAYFCASSPGGGNTEAFFGQGTRLTVV.

This clonotype was picked up a small number of times. The CDR3 protein is CASSFNRATTEAFF. Written as DNA, the CDR3 is TGTGCCAGCAGCTTCAACAGGGCGACCACTGAAGCTTTCTTT. The V call is TRBV7-6, the J call TRBJ1-1, with D possibly TRBD1 on 6 matching bases. V dropped 3 bases and J dropped 4 bases, with 12 bases sitting between them. Germline CDR1 reads SGHVS; CDR2 reads FNYEAQ. The CDR3 loop spans 14 amino acids.

This clonotype was seen repeatedly, ten times or more. The chain carries TRBV5-1 and TRBJ2-1; 13 bases are a match to TRBD2. The CDR3 spans 15 residues. The junction had 3 bases not matched to a gene; V was cut back by 4 bases and J by 5 bases. Per germline, CDR1 SGHRS and CDR2 YFSETQ. CDR3 in amino acids: CASSPGLAGNNEQFF. CDR3 DNA: TGCGCCAGCAGCCCGGGACTAGCGGGAAACAATGAGCAGTTCTTC. Drawing the rest from reference TRBV5-1 and TRBJ2-1, the complete variable domain is KAGVTQTPRYLIKTRGQQVTLSCSPISGHRSVSWYQQTPGQGLQFLFEYFSETQRNKGNFPGRFSGRQFSNSRSEMNVSTLELGDSALYLCASSPGLAGNNEQFFGPGTRLTVL.

The chain has TRBV20-1 and TRBJ2-5; D ambiguous. This CDR3 is built from 14 residues. CDR1 and CDR2 from the germline V gene are DFQATT and SNEGSKA (reference sequence). V lost 0 bases and J lost 2, with 10 bases in between. Here the CDR3 reads CSARDFSGQETQYF. CDR3 DNA sequence: TGCAGTGCTAGAGATTTTTCGGGTCAAGAGACCCAGTACTTC.

This clonotype was detected only a few times. The chain links TRBV5-1 to TRBJ2-7; 10 nucleotides line up with TRBD1. V shed 0 bases and J 9 bases; nucleotides not matched to a gene: 12. This CDR3 has 16 residues. CDR1 SGHRS and CDR2 YFSETQ come from the germline V gene. The DNA for the CDR3 is TGCGCCAGCAGCTTGGTTTTGGGGACAGGGGAATTCAGGCAGTACTTC. The encoded protein is CASSLVLGTGEFRQYF.

This clonotype was counted only a few times. The genes are TRBV9 and TRBJ1-3; possible D gene TRBD1, 6 bases. Germline V gene data show CDR1 as SGDLS and CDR2 as YYNGEE. The CDR3 contains 17 residues. The V end lost 0 bases, the J end lost 0 bases, and 13 bases lay between the germline ends. The CDR3 loop is CASSVAGQTSSGNTIYF. CDR3 nucleotide sequence: TGTGCCAGCAGCGTAGCTGGACAGACTAGCTCTGGAAACACCATATATTTT.

This clonotype was seen many times. The chain uses TRBV20-1 and TRBJ2-1; TRBD2 agrees at 9 bases. CDR3 length: 15 amino acids. Germline V gene lookup returns CDR1 DFQATT and CDR2 SNEGSKA (reference sequence). Losses at the gene ends were 1 base for V and 5 bases for J; bases not matched to a gene: 6. CDR3 sequence reads: CSARAPVAGDNEQFF. The CDR3 nucleotides are TGCAGTGCTAGAGCTCCCGTAGCGGGAGACAATGAGCAGTTCTTC.

This clonotype was recorded at least ten times. The V and J genes are TRBV7-8 and TRBJ2-1; TRBD1 agrees at 8 bases. From germline, CDR1 is SGHVS and CDR2 FQNEAQ. The CDR3 runs 14 residues. V was clipped by 4 bases and J by 9 bases; unmatched bases: 8. The CDR3 sequence: CASSSTRQGSEQFF. The CDR3 DNA is TGTGCCAGCAGCTCGACCCGACAGGGGAGTGAGCAGTTCTTC.

The gene calls are TRBV25-1 and TRBJ2-1; tentative D call: TRBD2 (8 bases). Germline assignment: CDR1 MGHDK and CDR2 SYGVNS. The CDR3 consists of 15 residues. Deletions cut 8 bases from V and 4 bases from J, with 18 bases between. The CDR3 protein is CASDQGGGRYNEQFF. The CDR3 nucleotides are TGTGCCAGCGACCAGGGGGGCGGGAGGTACAATGAGCAGTTCTTC.

A few counts support this clonotype. This chain joins TRBV28 and TRBJ1-1, with D unresolved. The CDR3 length is 13 residues. V was shortened by 5 bases and J by 1 base, with 8 bases between the two germline ends. Germline CDR1 reads MDHEN; CDR2 reads SYDVKM. CDR3 protein: CASSLQGNTEAFF. CDR3 nucleotide sequence: TGTGCCAGCAGTCTTCAAGGGAACACTGAAGCTTTCTTT. Based on the CDR3 plus reference TRBV28 and TRBJ1-1, the full variable domain is DVKVTQSSRYLVKRTGEKVFLECVQDMDHENMFWYRQDPGLGLRLIYFSYDVKMKEKGDIPEGYSVSREKKERFSLILESASTNQTSMYLCASSLQGNTEAFFGQGTRLTVV.